This TCR beta chain originates from a study of CD8 T cells in Susac syndrome. The CDR3 consists of 20 residues. Germline V gene data show CDR1 as LNHNV and CDR2 as YYDKDF (reference sequence). V was pared by 5 bases and J by 0 bases, with 17 bases of the junction left unmatched. After extraction with the RNeasy kit, roughly 0.45 to 1 ug of the RNA was reverse transcribed using random hexamers. By means of immunoSEQ multiplex PCR, TCR beta CDR3 spanning 54 Vbeta and 13 Jbeta underwent amplification. TCRdb used MiXCR to reprocess the immunoSEQ multiplex PCR reads, holding one entry per CDR3 protein. This sample yields about 130,000 distinct CDR3 sequences, of which about 95% are seen a single time; roughly 0.087% belongs to the top ten.

The sequence was obtained from a human donor in good health. The chain is built from TRBV15 and TRBJ1-3, with TRBD1 identical over 9 bases. The source material was CD4+ T cells from PBMCs. The CDR3 DNA reads TGTGCCACCAGCGCCCGAAATGAGGACAGGGGATACCTCTCTGGAAACACCATATATTTT. As protein: CATSARNEDRGYLSGNTIYF.